This T cell receptor beta chain was retrieved from a study of post-analysis software for immune sequencing data. Across the study: As for disease course, relapsing-remitting, secondary progressive and progressive-relapsing multiple sclerosis were all included.

Study-wide results and limits: Relative to controls, patients had 4 or 5 TRBV segments at higher frequency, with TRBV5-6, TRBV5-1 and TRBV20-1 among these.

Built from TCR beta cDNA, the libraries had unique molecular identifiers in them. Each batch of 1 to 10 million T cells produced around 460,000 cDNA molecules. MiXCR, applied by TCRdb to the PCR reads, yields one record per CDR3 protein. The sample lists more than 500,000 distinct CDR3 sequences; roughly 34% were seen once. V was clipped by 6 bases and J by 0 bases, with 6 bases between them. CDR3 length: 12 residues. The V gene's germline CDR1 is DFQATT and CDR2 SNEGSKA (reference sequence). About this clonotype: Its specificity is unknown.

The sequence was collected from a girl under 18 with multiple sclerosis. Sequenced material: blood. The chain carries TRBV20-1 and TRBJ1-5; D ambiguous. The CDR3 DNA is TGCAGTGCCCAACCTAGCAATCAGCCCCAGCATTTT. Its translation: CSAQPSNQPQHF.